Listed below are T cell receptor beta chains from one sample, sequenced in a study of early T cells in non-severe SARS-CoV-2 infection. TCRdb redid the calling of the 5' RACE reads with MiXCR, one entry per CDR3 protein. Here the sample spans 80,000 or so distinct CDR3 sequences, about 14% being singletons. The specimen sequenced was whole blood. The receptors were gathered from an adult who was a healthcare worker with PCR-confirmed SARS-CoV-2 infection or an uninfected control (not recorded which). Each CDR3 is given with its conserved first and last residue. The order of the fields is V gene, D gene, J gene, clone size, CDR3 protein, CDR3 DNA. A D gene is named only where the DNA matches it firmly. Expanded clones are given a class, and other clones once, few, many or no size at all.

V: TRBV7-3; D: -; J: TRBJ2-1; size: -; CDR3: CASSLNPRGGNEQFF; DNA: TGTGCCAGCAGCTTAAACCCCAGGGGCGGCAATGAGCAGTTCTTC
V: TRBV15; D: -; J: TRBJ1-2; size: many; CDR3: CATSRDSQGFGYTF; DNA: TGTGCCACCAGCAGAGATTCCCAGGGATTTGGCTACACCTTC
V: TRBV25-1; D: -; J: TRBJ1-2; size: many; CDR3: CASSELTANYGYTF; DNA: TGTGCCAGCAGTGAATTAACAGCCAACTATGGCTACACCTTC
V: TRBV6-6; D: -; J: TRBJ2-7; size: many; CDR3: CASRLQGYEQYF; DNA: TGTGCCAGCAGGTTACAGGGTTACGAGCAGTACTTC
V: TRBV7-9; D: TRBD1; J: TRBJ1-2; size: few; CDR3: CASSLTLDRVGGYTF; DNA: TGTGCCAGCAGCCTTACGTTGGACAGGGTGGGTGGCTACACCTTC
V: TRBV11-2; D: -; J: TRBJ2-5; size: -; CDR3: CASGETQYF; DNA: TGTGCCAGCGGGGAGACCCAGTACTTC
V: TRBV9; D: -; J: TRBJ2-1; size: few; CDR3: CASSVLSGSYNEQFF; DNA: TGTGCCAGCAGCGTGCTTAGCGGCTCCTACAATGAGCAGTTCTTC
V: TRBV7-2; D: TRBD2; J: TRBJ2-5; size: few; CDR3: CASSVGGLAGGPPVETQYF; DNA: TGTGCCAGCAGCGTAGGAGGACTAGCGGGAGGCCCCCCAGTAGAGACCCAGTACTTC
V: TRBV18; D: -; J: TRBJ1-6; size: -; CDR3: CASSPVAGMNSPLHF; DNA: TGTGCCAGCTCACCGGTTGCTGGAATGAATTCACCCCTCCACTTT
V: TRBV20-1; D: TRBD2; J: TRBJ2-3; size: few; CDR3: CSSASGPFTDTQYF; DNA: TGCAGTAGTGCTAGCGGGCCATTCACAGATACGCAGTATTTT
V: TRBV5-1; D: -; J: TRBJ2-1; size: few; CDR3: CASSSSVSQVNEQFF; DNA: TGCGCCAGCAGCTCCTCGGTCTCCCAGGTCAATGAGCAGTTCTTC
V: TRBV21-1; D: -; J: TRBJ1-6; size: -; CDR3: CASSPTGRGSYNSPLHF; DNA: TGTGCCAGCAGCCCAACGGGGAGGGGGAGTTATAATTCACCCCTCCACTTT
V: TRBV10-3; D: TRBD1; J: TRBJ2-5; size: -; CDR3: CAIRPGQGSVETQYF; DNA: TGTGCCATCAGACCGGGACAGGGTAGTGTCGAGACCCAGTACTTC
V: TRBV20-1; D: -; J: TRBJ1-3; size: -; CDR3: CSARASQAAGNTIYF; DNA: TGCAGTGCTAGAGCGTCGCAGGCTGCTGGAAACACCATATATTTT
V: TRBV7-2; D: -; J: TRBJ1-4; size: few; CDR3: CASSFADEKLFF; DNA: TGTGCCAGCAGCTTCGCGGATGAAAAACTGTTTTTT
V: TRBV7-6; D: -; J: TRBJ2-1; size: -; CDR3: CASSFGQLGNEQFF; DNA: TGTGCCAGCAGCTTCGGACAGCTAGGCAATGAGCAGTTCTTC
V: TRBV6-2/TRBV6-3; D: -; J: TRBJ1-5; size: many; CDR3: CASSLTGPHQPQHF; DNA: TGTGCCAGCAGTTTAACCGGGCCTCATCAGCCCCAGCATTTT
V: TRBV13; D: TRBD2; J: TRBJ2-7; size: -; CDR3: CASSSRLAGGSSYEQYF; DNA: TGTGCCAGCAGCTCCCGACTAGCGGGAGGAAGCTCCTACGAGCAGTACTTC
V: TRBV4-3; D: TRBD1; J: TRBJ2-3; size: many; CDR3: CASSPETGEGVTQYF; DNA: TGCGCCAGCAGCCCAGAGACAGGGGAAGGTGTTACGCAGTATTTT
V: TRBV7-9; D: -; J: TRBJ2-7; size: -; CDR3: CASSPVFRAYEQYF; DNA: TGTGCCAGCAGCCCTGTATTTCGAGCGTACGAGCAGTACTTC
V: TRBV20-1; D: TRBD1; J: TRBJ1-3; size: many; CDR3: CSAQDRGSGNTIYF; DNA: TGCAGTGCTCAAGACAGGGGTTCTGGAAACACCATATATTTT
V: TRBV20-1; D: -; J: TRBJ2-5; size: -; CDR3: CSASRDNQETQYF; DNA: TGCAGTGCTAGCAGGGACAACCAAGAGACCCAGTACTTC
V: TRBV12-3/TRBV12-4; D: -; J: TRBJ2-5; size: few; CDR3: CASTSGGLQETQYF; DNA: TGTGCCAGCACCTCCGGGGGCCTCCAAGAGACCCAGTACTTC
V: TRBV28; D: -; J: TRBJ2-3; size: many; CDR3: CASSLAAGNTQYF; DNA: TGTGCCAGCAGTTTAGCGGCAGGCAATACGCAGTATTTT
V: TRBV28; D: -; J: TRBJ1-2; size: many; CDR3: CASSLDRIYGYTF; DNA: TGTGCCAGCAGTTTAGACAGGATCTATGGCTACACCTTC
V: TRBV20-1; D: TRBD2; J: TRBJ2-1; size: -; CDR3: CSAKLAGTSNEQFF; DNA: TGCAGTGCTAAACTAGCGGGAACCAGCAATGAGCAGTTCTTC
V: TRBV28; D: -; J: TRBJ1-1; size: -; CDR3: CASTLWTVNTEAFF; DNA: TGTGCCAGCACCCTTTGGACGGTGAACACTGAAGCTTTCTTT
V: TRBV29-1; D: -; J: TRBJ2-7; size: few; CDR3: CSVAGQTAYEQYF; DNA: TGCAGCGTTGCAGGACAGACAGCCTACGAGCAGTACTTC
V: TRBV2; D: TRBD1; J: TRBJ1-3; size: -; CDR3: CASSESTGGAGGNTIYF; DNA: TGTGCCAGCAGTGAGTCAACAGGGGGCGCGGGAGGAAACACCATATATTTT
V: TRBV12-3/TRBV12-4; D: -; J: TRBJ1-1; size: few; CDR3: CASSLGGRGGTEAFF; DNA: TGTGCCAGCAGCCTCGGCGGCAGGGGTGGCACTGAAGCTTTCTTT
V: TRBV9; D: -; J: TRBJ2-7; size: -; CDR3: CASSGSSYEQYF; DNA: TGTGCCAGCAGCGGGTCCTCCTACGAGCAGTACTTC
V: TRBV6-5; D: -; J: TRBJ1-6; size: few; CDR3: CASSYYENSPLHF; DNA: TGTGCCAGCAGTTATTACGAGAACTCACCCCTCCACTTT
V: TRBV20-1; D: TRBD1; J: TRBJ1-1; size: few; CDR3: CSARGQGRGNTEAFF; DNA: TGCAGTGCTAGAGGACAGGGGAGAGGGAACACTGAAGCTTTCTTT
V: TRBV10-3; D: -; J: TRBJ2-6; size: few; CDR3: CAVSESQGSGANVLTF; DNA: TGTGCCGTCAGTGAGTCACAGGGCTCTGGGGCCAACGTCCTGACTTTC
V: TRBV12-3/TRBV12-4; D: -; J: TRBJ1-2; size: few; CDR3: CASKGRDRYGYTF; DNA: TGTGCCAGCAAGGGTAGGGATCGGTATGGCTACACCTTC
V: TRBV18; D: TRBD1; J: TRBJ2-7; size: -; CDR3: CASSPPNTGQATYF; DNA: TGTGCCAGCTCACCACCGAACACCGGACAGGCTACGTACTTC
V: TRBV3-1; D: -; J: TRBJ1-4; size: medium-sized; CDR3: CASSLSGGEKEKLFF; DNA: TGTGCCAGCAGCTTATCGGGGGGCGAGAAGGAAAAACTGTTTTTT
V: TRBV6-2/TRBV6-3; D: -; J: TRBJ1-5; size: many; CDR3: CASSYSPGSNQPQHF; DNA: TGTGCCAGCAGTTACTCTCCGGGAAGCAATCAGCCCCAGCATTTT
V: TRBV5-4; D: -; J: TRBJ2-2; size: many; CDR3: CASSGGLRTGELFF; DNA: TGTGCCAGCAGCGGGGGACTTCGCACCGGGGAGCTGTTTTTT
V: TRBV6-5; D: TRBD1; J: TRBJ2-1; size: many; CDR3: CASSYPPMDRDNEQFF; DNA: TGTGCCAGCAGTTACCCACCTATGGACAGGGACAATGAGCAGTTCTTC
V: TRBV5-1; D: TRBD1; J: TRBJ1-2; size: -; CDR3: CASSLFPIRTGHEDYGYTF; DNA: TGCGCCAGCAGCTTGTTCCCTATCCGGACAGGCCACGAGGACTATGGCTACACCTTC
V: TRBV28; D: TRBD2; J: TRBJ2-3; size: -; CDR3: CASKTSGATDTQYF; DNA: TGTGCCAGCAAAACTAGCGGGGCCACAGATACGCAGTATTTT
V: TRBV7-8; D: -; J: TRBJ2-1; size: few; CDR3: CASSLHPQGTYNEQFF; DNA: TGTGCCAGCAGCTTACACCCTCAGGGAACCTACAATGAGCAGTTCTTC
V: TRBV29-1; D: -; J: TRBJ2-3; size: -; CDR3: CSGAHSDTQYF; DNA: TGCAGCGGGGCCCACTCGGATACGCAGTATTTT
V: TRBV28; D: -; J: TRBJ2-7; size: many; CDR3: CASSADNSAYEQYF; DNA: TGTGCCAGCAGTGCTGATAATAGCGCCTACGAGCAGTACTTC
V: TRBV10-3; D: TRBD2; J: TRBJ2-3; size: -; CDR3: CAISESGGNSGRSEDTQYF; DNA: TGTGCCATCAGTGAGTCGGGGGGGAACAGCGGGAGATCAGAAGATACGCAGTATTTT
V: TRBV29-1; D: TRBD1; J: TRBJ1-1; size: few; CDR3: CSVGAEGGAEAFF; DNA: TGCAGCGTTGGAGCCGAAGGGGGCGCTGAAGCTTTCTTT
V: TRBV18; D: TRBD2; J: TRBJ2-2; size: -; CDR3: CASSPTSGVNTGELFF; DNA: TGTGCCAGCTCACCAACTAGCGGAGTTAACACCGGGGAGCTGTTTTTT
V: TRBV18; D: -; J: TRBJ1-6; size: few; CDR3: CASSPKQGVATPLHF; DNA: TGTGCCAGCTCACCGAAACAGGGAGTCGCGACACCCCTCCACTTT
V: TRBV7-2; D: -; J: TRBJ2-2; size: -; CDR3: CASSLSRGTGELFF; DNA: TGTGCCAGCAGCTTAAGCAGGGGCACCGGGGAGCTGTTTTTT
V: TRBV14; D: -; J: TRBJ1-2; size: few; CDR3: CASSQELSNYGYTF; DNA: TGTGCCAGCAGCCAAGAACTATCTAACTATGGCTACACCTTC
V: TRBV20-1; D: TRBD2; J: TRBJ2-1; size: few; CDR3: CSARDPRGGLLNEQFF; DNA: TGCAGTGCTAGAGATCCGCGGGGGGGCCTTCTCAATGAGCAGTTCTTC
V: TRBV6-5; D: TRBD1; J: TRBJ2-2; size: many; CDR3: CASSSLGQGAITGELFF; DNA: TGTGCCAGCAGTTCCCTCGGACAGGGGGCGATCACCGGGGAGCTGTTTTTT
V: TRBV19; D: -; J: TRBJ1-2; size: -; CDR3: CATRLTDDYTF; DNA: TGTGCCACCAGGTTAACGGATGACTACACCTTC
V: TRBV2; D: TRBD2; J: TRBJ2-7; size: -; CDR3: CASTAKGLAGGYYEQYF; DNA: TGTGCCAGCACCGCCAAAGGACTAGCGGGAGGGTACTACGAGCAGTACTTC
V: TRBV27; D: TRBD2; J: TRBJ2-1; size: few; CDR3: CASSLIGLAEDNEQFF; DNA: TGTGCCAGCAGTTTAATCGGGCTAGCGGAAGACAATGAGCAGTTCTTC
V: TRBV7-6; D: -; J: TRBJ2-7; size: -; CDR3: CASSLVDTTSYEQYF; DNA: TGTGCCAGCAGCTTAGTGGACACTACGTCCTACGAGCAGTACTTC